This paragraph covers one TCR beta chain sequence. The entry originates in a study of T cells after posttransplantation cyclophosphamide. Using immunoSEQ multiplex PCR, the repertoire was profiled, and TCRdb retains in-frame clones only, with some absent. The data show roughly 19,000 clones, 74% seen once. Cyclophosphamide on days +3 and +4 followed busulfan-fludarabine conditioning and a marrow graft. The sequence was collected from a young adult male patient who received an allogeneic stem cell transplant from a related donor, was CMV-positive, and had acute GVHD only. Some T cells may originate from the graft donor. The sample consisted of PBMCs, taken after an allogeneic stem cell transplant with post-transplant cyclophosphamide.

The CDR3 reads CASRLRTGKDDTQYF. As DNA, the CDR3 is TGTGCCAGCAGACTAAGGACAGGGAAGGACGATACGCAGTATTTT. V usage is TRBV2 and J usage is TRBJ2-3; 8 bases align to TRBD1. Germline V gene data show CDR1 as SNHLY and CDR2 as FYNNEI. The CDR3 length is 15 residues. J was trimmed by 6 bases and V by 6 bases; bases with no gene match: 11.